A selection of T cell receptor beta chains follows, all from one sample in a study of human T cells and chemical hapten exposure. Each CDR3 protein is one row after TCRdb ran MiXCR on the RACE reads. The table shows fewer than 150,000 distinct CDR3 sequences, with roughly 13% occurring only once. The material was whole blood, obtained in connection with sensitization to the hapten diphenylcyclopropenone (DPC). These receptors all come from a man younger than 35 with alopecia areata. Some clones in this sample may be carry-over from other donors' samples. Both conserved end residues are part of each CDR3. D genes are given only for firm matches. Clone size is stated in some rows and not others, as once, few, many or a class when expanded.

.,TRBV7-3,TRBJ2-3,.,CASSLIARADTQYF,TGTGCCAGCAGCTTAATAGCGAGGGCAGATACGCAGTATTTT
.,TRBV9,TRBJ2-5,TRBD1,CASSGDRGLRETQYF,TGTGCCAGCAGCGGGGACAGGGGATTGCGGGAGACCCAGTACTTC
.,TRBV20-1,TRBJ2-1,.,CSARGAHSYNEQFF,TGCAGTGCTAGAGGGGCTCACTCCTACAATGAGCAGTTCTTC
few,TRBV6-2/TRBV6-3,TRBJ2-5,.,CASSPGSETQYF,TGTGCCAGCAGCCCGGGGAGTGAGACCCAGTACTTC
few,TRBV20-1,TRBJ2-3,TRBD2,CSARPGLAGYTQYF,TGCAGTGCTAGACCCGGGCTAGCGGGGTATACGCAGTATTTT
few,TRBV3-1,TRBJ1-1,TRBD1,CASSPGQGGGEAFF,TGTGCCAGCAGCCCGGGACAGGGGGGCGGTGAAGCTTTCTTT
many,TRBV7-3,TRBJ2-3,TRBD1,CASSLDRSSTDTQYF,TGTGCCAGCAGCTTGGACAGGAGCAGCACAGATACGCAGTATTTT
.,TRBV27,TRBJ2-6,.,CASSLGQGIPGANVLTF,TGTGCCAGCAGTTTAGGGCAGGGTATTCCTGGGGCCAACGTCCTGACTTTC
.,TRBV11-2,TRBJ2-1,.,CASSFLRENEQFF,TGTGCCAGCAGCTTCCTGAGGGAAAATGAGCAGTTCTTC
.,TRBV3-1,TRBJ1-5,.,CASSQAPRRPQHF,TGTGCCAGCAGCCAAGCCCCCAGACGGCCCCAGCATTTT
.,TRBV19,TRBJ2-2,.,CAVDSSGELFF,TGTGCCGTGGACAGTTCCGGGGAGCTGTTTTTT
few,TRBV27,TRBJ2-4,.,CASRELAKNIQYF,TGTGCCAGCAGGGAACTAGCCAAAAACATTCAGTACTTC
few,TRBV7-6,TRBJ2-1,TRBD2,CASSFQRDLYNEQFF,TGTGCCAGCAGTTTTCAGCGGGACCTATACAATGAGCAGTTCTTC
few,TRBV4-3,TRBJ2-1,TRBD1,CASSQETPQGEYNEQFF,TGCGCCAGCAGCCAAGAAACCCCACAGGGGGAATACAATGAGCAGTTCTTC
few,TRBV19,TRBJ1-2,TRBD1,CASSNPQGVGGYTF,TGTGCCAGTAGTAACCCCCAGGGGGTCGGAGGCTACACCTTC
.,TRBV7-2,TRBJ2-3,.,CASSTIASTDTQYF,TGTGCCAGCAGCACCATAGCGAGCACAGATACGCAGTATTTT
.,TRBV7-6,TRBJ2-6,.,CASSFLRAGANVLTF,TGTGCCAGCAGCTTCCTACGGGCTGGGGCCAACGTCCTGACTTTC
few,TRBV18,TRBJ2-6,.,CASSPISNLGANVLTF,TGTGCCAGCTCACCTATCTCAAACCTAGGGGCCAACGTCCTGACTTTC
.,TRBV2,TRBJ2-5,.,CASRTVATQYF,TGTGCCAGCAGGACCGTAGCGACCCAGTACTTC
.,TRBV6-4,TRBJ1-1,.,CASSGEQGQEAFF,TGTGCCAGCAGTGGAGAACAGGGCCAGGAAGCTTTCTTT
few,TRBV20-1,TRBJ1-1,.,CSADTGTRKNTEAFF,TGCAGTGCTGACACCGGGACACGGAAGAACACTGAAGCTTTCTTT
.,TRBV27,TRBJ1-2,.,CASSLSLGEWYGYTF,TGTGCCAGCAGTTTATCGTTAGGGGAGTGGTATGGCTACACCTTC
.,TRBV18,TRBJ1-2,TRBD1,CASSPERTGAGLYGYTF,TGTGCCAGCTCACCAGAGCGGACAGGGGCCGGACTCTATGGCTACACCTTC
.,TRBV29-1,TRBJ2-1,.,CSVYGARIPGEQFF,TGCAGCGTTTATGGGGCCAGAATACCCGGTGAGCAGTTCTTC
.,TRBV6-6,TRBJ2-1,.,CASSYSNINEQFF,TGTGCCAGCAGTTACTCGAACATCAATGAGCAGTTCTTC
few,TRBV6-5,TRBJ1-4,.,CASSYGPGDFNEKLFF,TGTGCCAGCAGTTACGGGCCAGGGGATTTCAATGAAAAACTGTTTTTT
few,TRBV3-1,TRBJ2-7,.,CASIRRCGSPHF,TGTGCCAGCATTCGGCGTTGTGGAAGCCCCCACTTC
.,TRBV12-3/TRBV12-4,TRBJ2-3,.,CASSWQSTDTQYF,TGTGCCAGCAGTTGGCAGAGCACAGATACGCAGTATTTT
few,TRBV2,TRBJ1-4,.,CASVSLQGSDNEKLFF,TGTGCCAGTGTAAGCCTGCAGGGATCGGATAATGAAAAACTGTTTTTT
.,TRBV12-3/TRBV12-4,TRBJ2-3,TRBD2,CASSPIAGGRDTQYF,TGTGCCAGCAGTCCAATAGCGGGGGGTAGAGATACGCAGTATTTT
few,TRBV20-1,TRBJ2-7,.,CSAAGRGPPDEQYF,TGCAGTGCGGCGGGGCGGGGGCCTCCGGACGAGCAGTACTTC
.,TRBV2,TRBJ2-1,.,CASSGVEQFF,TGTGCCAGCAGTGGGGTTGAGCAGTTCTTC
.,TRBV9,TRBJ2-3,.,CASSVGEVGSVDTQYF,TGTGCCAGCAGCGTAGGAGAGGTTGGTAGCGTAGATACGCAGTATTTT
.,TRBV20-1,TRBJ1-2,.,CSARSGTGVYGYTF,TGCAGTGCTAGATCCGGGACGGGGGTCTATGGCTACACCTTC
.,TRBV14,TRBJ2-3,TRBD1,CASSHTGGSTDTQYF,TGTGCCAGCAGCCACACAGGGGGGAGCACAGATACGCAGTATTTT
many,TRBV6-5,TRBJ2-3,TRBD1,CASSYYRGDTQYF,TGTGCCAGCAGTTACTACAGGGGAGATACGCAGTATTTT
few,TRBV6-6,TRBJ1-5,TRBD1,CASSLGQDLSNQPQHF,TGTGCCAGCAGCTTGGGACAGGACTTAAGCAATCAGCCCCAGCATTTT
many,TRBV7-9,TRBJ1-6,.,CASSSPFRARRGYSPLHF,TGTGCCAGCAGCTCCCCTTTCCGGGCTAGAAGAGGGTATTCACCCCTCCACTTT
few,TRBV19,TRBJ2-3,TRBD2,CASSNGGGMNTQYF,TGTGCCAGTAGTAACGGGGGGGGAATGAATACGCAGTATTTT
many,TRBV6-2/TRBV6-3,TRBJ2-2,TRBD1,CASSPGQGHTGELFF,TGTGCCAGCAGTCCGGGACAGGGTCACACCGGGGAGCTGTTTTTT
.,TRBV5-1,TRBJ1-2,TRBD1,CASSLARDRAYGYTF,TGCGCCAGCAGCTTGGCTCGGGACAGGGCATATGGCTACACCTTC